The 30 T cell receptor beta chains given below trace back to one sample, sequenced in a study of T cell changes during pregnancy in multiple sclerosis. Sequencing was performed with immunoSEQ multiplex PCR; in TCRdb, only in-frame clones are kept and a portion is missing. The sample lists approximately 46,000 clones, 80% to 95% occurring once. Sequences were derived from CD8+ T cells from peripheral blood mononuclear cells, sampled after pregnancy. These receptors were taken from a female donor with multiple sclerosis, enrolled in a pregnancy study.

The chain carries TRBV4-2 and TRBJ2-7, with 12 bases matching TRBD2. Trimming took 3 bases from V and 4 from J; bases not matched to a gene: 7. The CDR3 consists of 16 residues. CDR1 is LGHNA and CDR2 is YNFKEQ in the germline V gene. The CDR3 region has the DNA TGTGCCAGCAGCCAGCCCTCCGGACTAGCGGGATACGAGCAGTACTTC. This encodes CASSQPSGLAGYEQYF.

V and J are TRBV4-2 and TRBJ1-5; TRBD1 aligns across 8 bases. Germline V gives CDR1 LGHNA, CDR2 YNFKEQ. The CDR3 totals 14 residues. The V segment lost 3 bases and the J segment 2 bases; nucleotides outside the gene matches: 0. Written as DNA, the CDR3 is TGTGCCAGCAGCCAGGACAGGGGCAATCAGCCCCAGCATTTT. As protein: CASSQDRGNQPQHF.

The genes are TRBV30 and TRBJ1-4; D unclear. There are 16 residues in the CDR3. The V end lost 4 bases, the J end lost 0 bases, and 15 bases lay between the germline ends. The germline V gene encodes CDR1 GTSNPN and CDR2 SVGIG (reference sequence). The CDR3 nucleotides read TGTGCCTGGAACCCTCTTGGCAGCGCAACTAATGAAAAACTGTTTTTT. Its translation is CAWNPLGSATNEKLFF.

In DNA, the CDR3 is TGTGCCAGCAGCCTCAAACCGGGACAGGGAAAGAGCAATCAGCCCCAGCATTTT. Its translation: CASSLKPGQGKSNQPQHF. The J gene is TRBJ1-5, the V gene TRBV5-5; 9 bases match TRBD1. The CDR3 contains 18 residues. The V gene's germline CDR1 is SGHKS and CDR2 YYEKEE (reference sequence). V gave up 4 bases and J gave up 1 base; unmatched junction bases: 12. Based on the CDR3 plus reference TRBV5-5 and TRBJ1-5, the full variable domain is DAGVTQSPTHLIKTRGQQVTLRCSPISGHKSVSWYQQVLGQGPQFIFQYYEKEERGRGNFPDRFSARQFPNYSSELNVNALLLGDSALYLCASSLKPGQGKSNQPQHFGDGTRLSIL.

This clone was seen only once. The chain recombines TRBV5-6 with TRBJ2-5; D may be TRBD2 (5 bases). Trimming took off 0 bases at V and 5 bases at J, with 14 bases between the two ends. Germline loops: CDR1 SGHDT, CDR2 YYEEEE. The length of the CDR3 is 15 residues. DNA for the CDR3: TGTGCCAGCAGCTTGGAGGGTACATGGAGGGAGACCCAGTACTTC. This sequence encodes CASSLEGTWRETQYF.

This rearrangement joins TRBV2 to TRBJ2-1; 11 bases align to TRBD2. After removal of 4 bases from V and 0 bases from J, the junction contained 8 bases not matched to a gene. The CDR3 totals 18 residues. From germline, CDR1 is SNHLY and CDR2 FYNNEI. CDR3 coding DNA: TGTGCCAGCAGTGGGCGGACTAGCGGGTATAGCTCCTACAATGAGCAGTTCTTC. Amino acids: CASSGRTSGYSSYNEQFF.

The V call is TRBV10-3, the J call TRBJ2-7; D uncertain. The CDR3 extends over 14 amino acids. Per germline, CDR1 ENHRY and CDR2 SYGVKD. Trimming removed 3 bases at V and 6 bases at J, with 15 bases between. CDR3 coding DNA: TGTGCCATCAGTGACAGCGTGATTTTGATCGAGCAGTACTTC. Translating it yields CAISDSVILIEQYF.

This chain connects TRBV19 to TRBJ2-2, with 10 bases fitting TRBD1. The CDR3 is 14 residues long. The V and J ends lost 5 bases and 4 bases, in that order; junction bases with no gene match: 1. The germline V gene encodes CDR1 LNHDA and CDR2 SQIVND (reference sequence). CDR3: CASSWTGGTGELFF. For the CDR3, the DNA is TGTGCCAGTAGTTGGACAGGGGGCACCGGGGAGCTGTTTTTT.

The chain employs TRBV21-1 and TRBJ1-4; whether TRBD1, the table's D call, matches the DNA was not checked. TRBV21-1 is given as a pseudogene. The CDR3 runs to 16 residues. CDR3 sequence (DNA): TGTGCCAGCAGCAAAAAATCCGGGACAGGGAATGAAAAACTGTTTTTT. Protein product: CASSKKSGTGNEKLFF.

The rearrangement links TRBV6-4 to TRBJ2-4, with D unclear. The germline gives CDR1 MRHNA, CDR2 SNTAGT. This CDR3 has 13 residues. The V end lost 3 bases, the J end lost 2 bases, and 5 bases lay between the germline ends. The CDR3: CASSESSKNIQYF. The CDR3 nucleotides read TGTGCCAGCAGTGAGTCTTCCAAAAACATTCAGTACTTC.

This clone was picked up many times. The genes are TRBV19 and TRBJ2-5, with 10 nucleotides matching TRBD2. The CDR3 contains 15 residues. J was trimmed by 3 bases and V by 6 bases; bases with no gene match: 7. Germline CDR1 reads LNHDA; CDR2 reads SQIVND (reference sequence). The CDR3 reads CASSSTSGVKETQYF. The DNA of the CDR3 is TGTGCCAGTAGCTCTACTAGCGGGGTAAAAGAGACCCAGTACTTC.

The genes are TRBV19 and TRBJ1-6; 9 positions agree with TRBD1. Germline V gives CDR1 LNHDA, CDR2 SQIVND (reference sequence). CDR3 length equals 14 residues. Germline trimming cut 5 bases from V and 6 bases from J; bases unmatched to any gene: 2. The CDR3 DNA reads TGTGCCAGTAGTCAGACAGGGGGTAATTCACCCCTCCACTTT. Residues: CASSQTGGNSPLHF.

The chain employs TRBV9 and TRBJ2-7; possible D gene TRBD2, 6 bases. V lost 0 bases and J lost 6, with 16 bases in between. The CDR3 loop spans 15 amino acids. Germline V gene lookup returns CDR1 SGDLS and CDR2 YYNGEE. CDR3 amino acids: CASSVGVGGGSEQYF. CDR3 nucleotide sequence: TGTGCCAGCAGCGTAGGTGTGGGGGGAGGCTCCGAGCAGTACTTC.

The chain links TRBV5-5 to TRBJ1-1, with D unclear. Trimming took 4 bases from V and 1 from J, leaving 8 bases between them. The CDR3 is 13 residues long. Germline V CDR1 and CDR2: SGHKS, YYEKEE (reference sequence). As DNA, the CDR3 is TGTGCCAGCAGCCCTAGAAGGAACACTGAAGCTTTCTTT. It yields the protein CASSPRRNTEAFF.

This chain links TRBV30 with TRBJ2-2; TRBD2 matches at 10 bases. The CDR3 covers 15 residues. Looked up from germline, CDR1 is GTSNPN and CDR2 is SVGIG (reference sequence). The V gene end was trimmed by 7 bases and the J gene end by 4 bases; junction bases not matched to a gene: 9. The CDR3 sequence is CASPLGLAFTGELFF. The CDR3 DNA sequence: TGTGCCTCGCCCCTGGGACTAGCGTTCACCGGGGAGCTGTTTTTT.

This chain joins TRBV19 and TRBJ1-1, with D possibly TRBD1 on 5 matching bases. Germline V gene sequence: CDR1 LNHDA, CDR2 SQIVND (reference sequence). There are 12 residues in the CDR3. V was clipped by 7 bases and J by 5 bases, with 11 bases between them. The chain's CDR3 is CASTLGGTEAFF. The CDR3 nucleotides read TGTGCCAGTACCCTGGGGGGGACTGAAGCTTTCTTT.

J is TRBJ1-3 and V is TRBV4-1; D is possibly TRBD1 (6 bases). The CDR3 spans 15 residues. CDR1 and CDR2 from the germline V gene are MGHRA and YSYEKL. V lost 4 bases and J lost 0, with 10 bases in between. CDR3 residues: CASSLDRSSGNTIYF. Here the CDR3 DNA reads TGCGCCAGCAGCCTCGACAGGAGCTCTGGAAACACCATATATTTT.

The chain carries TRBV19 and TRBJ2-7, with D unresolved. V was pared by 2 bases and J by 2 bases, with 10 bases between. Per the germline V gene, CDR1 is LNHDA and CDR2 is SQIVND (reference sequence). The CDR3 has 14 residues. CDR3 amino acids: CASSIMNEAYEQYF. Here the CDR3 DNA reads TGTGCCAGTAGTATAATGAACGAGGCCTACGAGCAGTACTTC.

This clone was counted between two and nine times. V and J are TRBV7-6 and TRBJ1-2; tentative D call: TRBD1 (5 bases). The CDR3 has 15 amino acids. Germline assignment: CDR1 SGHVS and CDR2 FNYEAQ. V was cut by 1 base and J by 5 bases, with 14 bases left in between. The CDR3 is CASSLVHDSLYGYTF. The DNA for the CDR3 is TGTGCCAGCAGCTTAGTTCACGACAGCCTTTATGGCTACACCTTC. The full variable domain, rest sourced from reference TRBV7-6 and TRBJ1-2, is GAGVSQSPRYKVTKRGQDVALRCDPISGHVSLYWYRQALGQGPEFLTYFNYEAQQDKSGLPNDRFSAERPEGSISTLTIQRTEQRDSAMYRCASSLVHDSLYGYTFGSGTRLTVV.

The genes are TRBV10-1 and TRBJ2-7; 16 bases match TRBD2. Germline V gene sequence: CDR1 WNHNN, CDR2 SYGVQD (reference sequence). Trimming cost V 4 bases and J 5 bases; bases outside gene matches: 11. CDR3 length: 18 residues. CDR3 DNA: TGCGCCAGCAGTGTCGGACAGGGACTAGCGGGAGGGATCGACGAGCAGTACTTC. Amino acid sequence: CASSVGQGLAGGIDEQYF.

The chain links TRBV5-4 to TRBJ2-7, with a weak D call TRBD1 (6 bases). V lost 4 bases to trimming and J lost 0 bases, with 8 bases between them. The CDR3 runs 13 residues. Per germline, CDR1 SGHNT and CDR2 YYREEE (reference sequence). CDR3 in DNA: TGTGCCAGCAGCCGGGACAACTCCTACGAGCAGTACTTC. Protein product: CASSRDNSYEQYF.

The chain is built from TRBV7-9 and TRBJ1-1; no reliable D call. The germline V and J ends were trimmed by 3 bases and 3 bases, with 8 bases remaining between them. CDR1 and CDR2 from the germline V gene are SEHNR and FQNEAQ (reference sequence). This CDR3 spans 13 amino acids. The CDR3 protein is CASSFMADTEAFF. CDR3 nucleotides: TGTGCCAGCAGCTTTATGGCGGACACTGAAGCTTTCTTT.

The chain has TRBV19 and TRBJ2-1; 7 bases agree with TRBD2. Germline CDR1 reads LNHDA; CDR2 reads SQIVND (reference sequence). V lost 7 bases to trimming and J lost 0 bases; unmatched junction nucleotides: 9. The CDR3 has 16 amino acids. The CDR3 here is CASTPTSASSYNEQFF. The CDR3 region has the DNA TGTGCCAGTACCCCTACTAGCGCGAGCTCCTACAATGAGCAGTTCTTC.

The chain joins TRBV19 to TRBJ2-1, with a tentative D call TRBD2 (6 bases). Trimming removed 1 base from V and 7 bases from J, with 14 bases in between. Germline assignment: CDR1 LNHDA and CDR2 SQIVND (reference sequence). The CDR3 loop spans 15 amino acids. The CDR3 region has the DNA TGTGCCAGTAGTATAGCGGGGGTTGGCCAGAATGAGCAGTTCTTC. It translates to CASSIAGVGQNEQFF.

The V call is TRBV7-2, the J call TRBJ2-7; tentative D call: TRBD2 (5 bases). The CDR3 loop spans 15 amino acids. Trimming removed 3 bases at V and 2 bases at J, with 14 bases between. Per germline, CDR1 SGHTA and CDR2 FQGNSA. The CDR3 nucleotides read TGTGCCAGCAGCTTTTTTGGGGAGAAGCCCTACGAGCAGTACTTC. This codes for CASSFFGEKPYEQYF.

The V gene is TRBV7-9, the J gene TRBJ2-2, with 10 bases matching TRBD1. With V trimmed by 5 bases and J by 1 base, 4 bases remained unmatched. This CDR3 has 16 amino acids. CDR1 SEHNR and CDR2 FQNEAQ come from the germline V gene (reference sequence). The CDR3 spells CASSPGQGENTGELFF. The CDR3 nucleotides are TGTGCCAGCAGCCCTGGACAGGGGGAGAACACCGGGGAGCTGTTTTTT.

The chain combines TRBV29-1 with TRBJ2-1, with TRBD2 matching 8 bases. The germline gives CDR1 SQVTM, CDR2 ANQGSEA. The junction had 9 bases not matched to a gene; V was cut back by 6 bases and J by 5 bases. The CDR3 runs 14 residues. This CDR3 is CSVAGTRTNNEQFF. The CDR3 DNA reads TGCAGCGTCGCCGGGACTAGGACCAACAATGAGCAGTTCTTC.

The chain is built from TRBV30 and TRBJ1-2; 8 positions agree with TRBD1. The CDR3 has 13 amino acids. Germline V gene data show CDR1 as GTSNPN and CDR2 as SVGIG (reference sequence). V shed 2 bases and J 2 bases; nucleotides not matched to a gene: 1. The CDR3 region is CAWSTGGNYGYTF. CDR3 nucleotides: TGTGCCTGGAGTACAGGGGGGAACTATGGCTACACCTTC.

J is TRBJ2-5 and V is TRBV7-6, with 8 bases matching TRBD1. V was clipped by 5 bases and J by 5 bases; unmatched bases: 7. In germline, CDR1 is SGHVS, CDR2 FNYEAQ. This CDR3 has 14 amino acids. The CDR3 sequence: CASSPGQGRETQYF. The CDR3 DNA reads TGTGCCAGCAGCCCAGGACAGGGTAGGGAGACCCAGTACTTC.

J is TRBJ2-7 and V is TRBV2, with 10 bases matching TRBD1. Germline trimming cut 2 bases from V and 2 bases from J; bases unmatched to any gene: 6. Germline V CDR1 and CDR2: SNHLY, FYNNEI. This CDR3 contains 16 residues. CDR3 amino acids: CASSEWDRGKPYEQYF. The CDR3 region has the DNA TGTGCCAGCAGTGAATGGGACAGGGGAAAACCCTACGAGCAGTACTTC.